The sequence of this TCR beta chain was determined in a study of blood T cell repertoires in COVID-19. Study background: COVID-19 samples from acute and convalescent phases originated in the United States, Italy and Spain. Nucleic acid was either cDNA or gDNA, and it came from T cells, B-cell-depleted T cells, or PBMCs.

The CDR3 is made up of 13 amino acids. Germline CDR1 reads SGHRS; CDR2 reads YFSETQ. The junction had 3 bases not matched to a gene; V was cut back by 4 bases and J by 3 bases. As processed by the authors: Estimated nucleated cell counts came from reference gene primer amplification. Only in-frame clones appear in the TCRdb table, and some are missing; sequencing was by immunoSEQ multiplex PCR. The V and J calls and clone size are taken from that table; D and trimming were inferred from the DNA. The sample yields about 240,000 clones, approximately 90% seen once. Material: peripheral blood. The rearrangement links TRBV5-1 to TRBJ2-5; 7 positions match TRBD2. The clonotype comes from a man aged 60-69 years who had recovered from COVID-19. CDR3 protein: CASSVLAKETQYF. For the CDR3, the DNA is TGCGCCAGCAGCGTACTAGCGAAAGAGACCCAGTACTTC.